The clone carrying this T cell receptor (beta chain) has more than one count but fewer than ten. As yet, its antigen is unknown. Authors' methods: Junction-only sequences without quality scores were provided by ImmunoSEQ, so filtering was different. Measured with immunoSEQ multiplex PCR; TCRdb has only the in-frame clones, and not every one. V and J calls plus clone size are reproduced from that table; the DNA served to infer D and trimming. The sample yields about 1,800,000 clones, about 95% seen once. Germline CDR1 reads SNHLY; CDR2 reads FYNNEI. The CDR3 sequence is 14 residues long. V gave up 1 base and J gave up 4 bases, with 10 bases separating them. CD45RO-negative, CCR7-positively selected cells formed the naive CD8 fraction, excluding terminally differentiated effector memory CD45RA+ cells. This sample was included in a study of shared clonotypes between healthy human individuals. Overall study: Three plates were used per donor for CD4 naive, three for CD4 memory, two for CD8 naive and one for CD8 memory.

Study-level findings and limits: Non-shared clonotypes showed lower generation probabilities than clonotypes common to all four donors.

The receptor was isolated from a man aged 18 to 35 in good health. The source material was naive CD8+ T cells sorted from blood. V gene TRBV2 combines with J gene TRBJ1-2; no firm D call. This CDR3 reads CASSEGVPLYGYTF. The CDR3 DNA sequence: TGTGCCAGCAGTGAAGGTGTACCTCTCTATGGCTACACCTTC.